The present T cell receptor beta chain was sequenced within a study of T-cell reconstitution after alpha-beta-depleted transplantation in children. It was with unique molecular identifiers that the TCRbeta library was prepared. TCRdb re-analysed the PCR reads in MiXCR, keeping a single row per CDR3 protein. The sample holds fewer than 550,000 distinct CDR3 sequences, roughly 10% seen once. The CDR3 spans 19 residues. This clonotype was obtained from a human donor who donated a stem cell graft to a child with acute myeloid leukemia. The rearrangement uses TRBV21-1 and TRBJ2-7; TRBD2, the D gene given by the table, was not confirmed from the DNA. TRBV21-1 is an annotated pseudogene. Source: PBMCs from the stem cell graft donor, taken from the stem cell graft. The CDR3 reads CASRLRPASGSRPTYEQYV. The CDR3 nucleotides are TGTGCCAGCAGACTAAGACCGGCTAGCGGCTCCCGGCCCACCTACGAGCAGTACGTC.